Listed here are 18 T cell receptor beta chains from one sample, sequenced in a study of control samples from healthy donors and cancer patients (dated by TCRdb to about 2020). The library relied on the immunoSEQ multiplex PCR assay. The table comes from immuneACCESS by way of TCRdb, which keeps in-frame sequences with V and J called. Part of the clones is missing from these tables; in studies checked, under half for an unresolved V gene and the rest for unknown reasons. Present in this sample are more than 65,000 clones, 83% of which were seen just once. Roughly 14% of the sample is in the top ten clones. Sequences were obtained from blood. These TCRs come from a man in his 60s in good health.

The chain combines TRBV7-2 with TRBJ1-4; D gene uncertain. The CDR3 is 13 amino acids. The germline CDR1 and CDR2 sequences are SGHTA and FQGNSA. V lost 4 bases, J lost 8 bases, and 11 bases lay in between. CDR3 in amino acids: CASSYKVWEKLFF. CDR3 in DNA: TGTGCCAGCAGCTACAAGGTGTGGGAAAAACTGTTTTTT.

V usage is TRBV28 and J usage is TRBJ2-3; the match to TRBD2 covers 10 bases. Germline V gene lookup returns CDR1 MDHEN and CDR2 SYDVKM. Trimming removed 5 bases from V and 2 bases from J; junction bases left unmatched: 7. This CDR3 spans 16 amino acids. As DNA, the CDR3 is TGTGCCAGCAGTCCCCAAGCGGGGGGGATCACAGATACGCAGTATTTT. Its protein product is CASSPQAGGITDTQYF.

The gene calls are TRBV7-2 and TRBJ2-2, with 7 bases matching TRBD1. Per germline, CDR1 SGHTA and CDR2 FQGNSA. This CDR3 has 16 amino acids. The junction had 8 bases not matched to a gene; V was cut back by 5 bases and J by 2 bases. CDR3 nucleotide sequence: TGTGCCAGCAGCCTGGGACAGTTAAGAAACACCGGGGAGCTGTTTTTT. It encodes CASSLGQLRNTGELFF. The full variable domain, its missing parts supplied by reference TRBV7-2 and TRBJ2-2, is GAGVSQSPSNKVTEKGKDVELRCDPISGHTALYWYRQSLGQGLEFLIYFQGNSAPDKSGLPSDRFSAERTGGSVSTLTIQRTQQEDSAVYLCASSLGQLRNTGELFFGEGSRLTVL.

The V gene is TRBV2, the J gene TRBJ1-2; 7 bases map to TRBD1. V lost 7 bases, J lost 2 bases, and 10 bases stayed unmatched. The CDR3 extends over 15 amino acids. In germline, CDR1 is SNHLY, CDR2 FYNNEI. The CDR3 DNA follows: TGTGCCAGCACTAAAGATGACAGGGCGAACTATGGCTACACCTTC. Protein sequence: CASTKDDRANYGYTF.

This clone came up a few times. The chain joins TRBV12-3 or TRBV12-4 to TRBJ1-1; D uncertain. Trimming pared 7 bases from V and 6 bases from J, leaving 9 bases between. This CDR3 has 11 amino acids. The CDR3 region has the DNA TGTGCCAGCACCCTAACCTCTGAAGCTTTCTTT. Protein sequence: CASTLTSEAFF.

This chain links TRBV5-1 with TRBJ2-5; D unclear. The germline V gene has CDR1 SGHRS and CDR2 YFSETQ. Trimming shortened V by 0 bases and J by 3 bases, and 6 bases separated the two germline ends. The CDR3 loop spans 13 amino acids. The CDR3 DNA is TGCGCCAGCAGCTTGGGGGGTGAAGAGACCCAGTACTTC. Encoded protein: CASSLGGEETQYF.

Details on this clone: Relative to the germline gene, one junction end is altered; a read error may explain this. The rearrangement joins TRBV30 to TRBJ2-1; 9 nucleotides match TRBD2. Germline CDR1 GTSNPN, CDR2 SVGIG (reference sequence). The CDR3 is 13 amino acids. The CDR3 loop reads CAWGLLGLASLVF. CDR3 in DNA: TGTGCCTGGGGTCTGTTGGGACTAGCCTCCTTGGTCTTC.

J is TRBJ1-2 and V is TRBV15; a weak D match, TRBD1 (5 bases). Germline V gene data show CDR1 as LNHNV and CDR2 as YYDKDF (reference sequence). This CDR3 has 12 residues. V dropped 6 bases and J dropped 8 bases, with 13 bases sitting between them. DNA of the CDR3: TGTGCCACCAGTGAATTGGGGGTGGGCTACACCTTC. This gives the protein CATSELGVGYTF.

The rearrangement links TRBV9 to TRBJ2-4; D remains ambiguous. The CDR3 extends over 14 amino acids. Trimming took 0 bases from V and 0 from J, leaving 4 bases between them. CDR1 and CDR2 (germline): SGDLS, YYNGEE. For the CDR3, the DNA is TGTGCCAGCAGCGTAGACTTAGCCAAAAACATTCAGTACTTC. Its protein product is CASSVDLAKNIQYF.

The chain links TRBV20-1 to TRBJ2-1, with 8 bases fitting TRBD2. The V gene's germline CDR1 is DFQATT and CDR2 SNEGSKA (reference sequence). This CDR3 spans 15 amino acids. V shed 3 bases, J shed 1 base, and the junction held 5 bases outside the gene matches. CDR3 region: CSASHSGKSYNEQFF. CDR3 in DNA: TGCAGTGCTAGTCATAGCGGGAAATCCTACAATGAGCAGTTCTTC.

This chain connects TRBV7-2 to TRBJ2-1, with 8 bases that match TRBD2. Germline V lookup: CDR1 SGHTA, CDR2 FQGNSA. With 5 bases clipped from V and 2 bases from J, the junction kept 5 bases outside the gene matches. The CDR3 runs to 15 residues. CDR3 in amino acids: CASSPPGLAYNEQFF. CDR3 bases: TGTGCCAGCAGCCCCCCGGGACTAGCCTACAATGAGCAGTTCTTC.

This CDR3 is CASKTQGASGYTF. The CDR3 bases are TGTGCCAGCAAGACACAGGGGGCGTCGGGCTACACCTTC. V and J are TRBV27 and TRBJ1-2; TRBD1 matches at 9 bases. CDR3 length: 13 residues. CDR1 and CDR2 (germline): MNHEY, SMNVEV (reference sequence). The J segment lost 8 bases and the V segment lost 7 bases, leaving 8 bases of the junction unmatched.

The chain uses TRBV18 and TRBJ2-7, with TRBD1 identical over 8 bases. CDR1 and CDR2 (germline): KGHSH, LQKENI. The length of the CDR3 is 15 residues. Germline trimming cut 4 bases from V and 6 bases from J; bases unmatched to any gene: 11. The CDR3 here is CASSLQGDTGVEQYF. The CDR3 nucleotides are TGTGCCAGCTCACTACAGGGGGACACAGGTGTCGAGCAGTACTTC.

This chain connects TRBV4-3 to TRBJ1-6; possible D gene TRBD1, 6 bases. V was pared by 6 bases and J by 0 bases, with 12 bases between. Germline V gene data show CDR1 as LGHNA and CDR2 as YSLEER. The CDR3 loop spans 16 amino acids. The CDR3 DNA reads TGCGCCAGCAGGAGGGGGGTAAACTCCTATAATTCACCCCTCCACTTT. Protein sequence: CASRRGVNSYNSPLHF.

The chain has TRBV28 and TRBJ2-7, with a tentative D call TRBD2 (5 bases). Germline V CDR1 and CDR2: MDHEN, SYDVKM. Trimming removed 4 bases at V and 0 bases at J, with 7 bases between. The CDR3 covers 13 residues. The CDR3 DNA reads TGTGCCAGCAGTTATGGGAGCTCCTACGAGCAGTACTTC. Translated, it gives CASSYGSSYEQYF. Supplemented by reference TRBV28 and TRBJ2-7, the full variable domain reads DVKVTQSSRYLVKRTGEKVFLECVQDMDHENMFWYRQDPGLGLRLIYFSYDVKMKEKGDIPEGYSVSREKKERFSLILESASTNQTSMYLCASSYGSSYEQYFGPGTRLTVT.

CDR3 region: CASSFYYTDTQYF. Here the CDR3 DNA reads TGTGCCAGCAGCTTCTATTACACAGATACGCAGTATTTT. This chain uses TRBV7-2 with TRBJ2-3; D remains ambiguous. The CDR3 spans 13 residues. Germline V lookup: CDR1 SGHTA, CDR2 FQGNSA. Deletions cut 3 bases from V and 2 bases from J, with 6 bases between.

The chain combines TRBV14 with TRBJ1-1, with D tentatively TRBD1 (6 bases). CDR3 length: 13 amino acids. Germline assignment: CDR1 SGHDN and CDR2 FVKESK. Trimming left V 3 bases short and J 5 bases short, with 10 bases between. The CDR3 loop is CASSQSRGTEAFF. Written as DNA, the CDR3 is TGTGCCAGCAGCCAGAGTAGGGGGACTGAAGCTTTCTTT.

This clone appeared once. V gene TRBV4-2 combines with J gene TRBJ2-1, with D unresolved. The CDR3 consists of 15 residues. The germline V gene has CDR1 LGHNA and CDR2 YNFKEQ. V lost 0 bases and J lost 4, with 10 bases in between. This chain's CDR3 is CASSQERAGYNEQFF. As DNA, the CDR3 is TGTGCCAGCAGCCAAGAACGGGCCGGATACAATGAGCAGTTCTTC.